A single sample gave rise to the 14 T cell receptor beta chains below, sequenced in a study of yellow fever vaccine responses in identical twins. TCRdb re-derived calls from the RT-PCR reads in MiXCR, one entry per CDR3 protein. The table has some 35,000 distinct CDR3 sequences, 50% to 65% seen once. Here the sequenced sample was T cells from blood (PBMCs), unsorted or a sorted subset (not recorded which), taken before or after yellow fever vaccination (not recorded which). The receptors were sampled from a woman aged 18-29 years who received the yellow fever vaccine.

This chain uses TRBV20-1 with TRBJ1-1, with D tentatively TRBD1 (5 bases). The CDR3 is made up of 12 amino acids. Per germline, CDR1 DFQATT and CDR2 SNEGSKA (reference sequence). V was cut by 0 bases and J by 5 bases, with 7 bases left in between. DNA for the CDR3: TGCAGTGCTAGAGATGGGGGTACTGAAGCTTTCTTT. Protein: CSARDGGTEAFF.

This chain uses TRBV5-1 with TRBJ2-3, with 7 nucleotides matching TRBD1. Trimming removed 4 bases from V and 4 bases from J; junction bases left unmatched: 9. This CDR3 has 15 amino acids. Germline V gives CDR1 SGHRS, CDR2 YFSETQ. The CDR3 DNA follows: TGCGCCAGCAGCAGCGCCATCGACAGGGCAGATACGCAGTATTTT. Its translation is CASSSAIDRADTQYF.

The V call is TRBV9, the J call TRBJ1-1; no firm D call. The CDR3 is made up of 13 amino acids. V was pared by 4 bases and J by 7 bases, with 14 bases between. In germline, CDR1 is SGDLS, CDR2 YYNGEE. CDR3 nucleotides: TGTGCCAGCAGCCCCCTGAGGACCCGTGAAGCTTTCTTT. Amino acid sequence: CASSPLRTREAFF.

V is TRBV18 and J is TRBJ2-5; no reliable D call. CDR1 and CDR2 from the germline V gene are KGHSH and LQKENI. CDR3 length: 17 residues. Trimming stripped 3 bases from V and 4 bases from J, with 21 bases between. Here the CDR3 DNA reads TGTGCCAGCTCACCCCCCAAGACCCTCGACCCGGGAGAGACCCAGTACTTC. It is translated as CASSPPKTLDPGETQYF.

In regard to this clonotype: Germline and junction disagree at one end, which may indicate a read error. The chain carries TRBV18 and TRBJ2-1; weak D call: TRBD1 (6 bases). This CDR3 spans 13 amino acids. Germline CDR1 reads KGHSH; CDR2 reads LQKENI. In DNA, the CDR3 is TGTGCCACCTCAGGGGTAGGAGTCAATGAGCAGTTCTTC. Translation: CATSGVGVNEQFF.

This clonotype was seen a few times. The genes are TRBV29-1 and TRBJ1-1; D is unresolved. The CDR3 extends over 12 amino acids. CDR1 is SQVTM, CDR2 ANQGSEA, per germline. The germline V and J ends were trimmed by 3 bases and 8 bases, with 13 bases remaining between them. CDR3 in DNA: TGCAGCGTTGACTCCCACGTGGTAGAAGCTTTCTTT. Its translation is CSVDSHVVEAFF.

The gene calls are TRBV2 and TRBJ1-5, with 8 bases matching TRBD1. The J segment lost 7 bases and the V segment lost 9 bases, leaving 5 bases of the junction unmatched. This CDR3 has 12 amino acids. CDR1 and CDR2 from the germline V gene are SNHLY and FYNNEI. CDR3 sequence: CASRQGNQPQHF. The CDR3 DNA reads as TGTGCCAGTCGACAGGGGAACCAGCCCCAGCATTTT.

The V call is TRBV4-2, the J call TRBJ2-3; D perhaps matches TRBD1 (5 bases). V shed 7 bases and J shed 3 bases, with 14 bases lying between them. Germline V gene data show CDR1 as LGHNA and CDR2 as YNFKEQ. CDR3 length equals 14 residues. Written as DNA, the CDR3 is TGTGCCAGCACCCTGACCCGGACAACAGATACGCAGTATTTT. Translation gives CASTLTRTTDTQYF.

This chain's CDR3 is CASSYRRDSGANVLTF. The CDR3 region has the DNA TGTGCCAGCAGTTACAGGAGGGACTCTGGGGCCAACGTCCTGACTTTC. The chain carries TRBV6-2 or TRBV6-3 and TRBJ2-6; D possibly corresponds to TRBD2 (6 bases). The germline V gene has CDR1 MNHEY and CDR2 SVGEGT. The V end lost 2 bases, the J end lost 0 bases, and 8 bases lay between the germline ends. There are 16 residues in the CDR3.

The V and J genes are TRBV18 and TRBJ1-6, with D possibly TRBD1 on 5 matching bases. There are 15 residues in the CDR3. Germline lookup yields CDR1 KGHSH and CDR2 LQKENI. Deletions cut 3 bases from V and 7 bases from J, with 13 bases between. The CDR3 bases are TGTGCCAGCTCACCCCTTCAGGGAGGGAATTCACCCCTCCACTTT. Protein: CASSPLQGGNSPLHF. Drawing the rest from reference TRBV18 and TRBJ1-6, the complete variable domain is NAGVMQNPRHLVRRRGQEARLRCSPMKGHSHVYWYRQLPEEGLKFMVYLQKENIIDESGMPKERFSAEFPKEGPSILRIQQVVRGDSAAYFCASSPLQGGNSPLHFGNGTRLTVT.

The rearrangement joins TRBV11-2 to TRBJ2-4; D possibly uses TRBD1 or TRBD2 (5 bases each). Trimming took off 5 bases at V and 6 bases at J, with 11 bases between the two ends. The length of the CDR3 is 13 residues. In germline, CDR1 is SGHAT, CDR2 FQNNGV. Here the CDR3 reads CASSTRDGNIQYF. The CDR3 DNA sequence: TGTGCCAGCAGCACCCGGGACGGAAACATTCAGTACTTC.

The chain carries TRBV2 and TRBJ2-7, with no clear D. Germline V lookup: CDR1 SNHLY, CDR2 FYNNEI. Deletions cut 4 bases from V and 3 bases from J, with 13 bases between. The CDR3 runs to 14 residues. The CDR3: CASSVTHRNYEQYF. The CDR3 DNA reads TGTGCCAGCAGTGTAACCCACCGGAACTACGAGCAGTACTTC.

This clonotype was seen more than once but under ten times. The gene calls are TRBV18 and TRBJ1-1, with TRBD1 matching 9 bases. Trimming took 4 bases from V and 1 from J; bases not matched to a gene: 1. Per germline, CDR1 KGHSH and CDR2 LQKENI. This CDR3 comprises 14 residues. CDR3 loop: CASSLDRGNTEAFF. CDR3 in DNA: TGTGCCAGCTCACTGGACAGGGGGAACACTGAAGCTTTCTTT.

This clonotype was seen a handful of times. The chain joins TRBV11-3 to TRBJ2-1, with D possibly being TRBD1 (5 bases). V was trimmed by 6 bases and J by 5 bases, leaving 20 bases between them. CDR3 size: 16 residues. Germline CDR1 SGHNT, CDR2 YENEEA. The CDR3 DNA reads TGTGCCAGCAGATTAAGTGGGTCGACAGAAAACAATGAGCAGTTCTTC. Translated, it gives CASRLSGSTENNEQFF.